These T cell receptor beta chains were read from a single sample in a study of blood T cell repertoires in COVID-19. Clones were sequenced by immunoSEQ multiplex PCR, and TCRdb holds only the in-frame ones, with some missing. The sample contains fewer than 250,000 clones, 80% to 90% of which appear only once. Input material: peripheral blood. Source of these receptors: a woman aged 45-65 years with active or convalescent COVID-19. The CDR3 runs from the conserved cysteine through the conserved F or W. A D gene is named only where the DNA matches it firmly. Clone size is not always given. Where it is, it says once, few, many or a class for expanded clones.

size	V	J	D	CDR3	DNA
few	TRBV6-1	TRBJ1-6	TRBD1	CASSEGQGAEALHF	TGTGCCAGCAGTGAGGGACAGGGGGCGGAGGCCCTCCACTTT
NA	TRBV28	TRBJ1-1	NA	CASRSRGTEAFF	TGTGCCAGCAGATCGAGAGGCACTGAAGCTTTCTTT
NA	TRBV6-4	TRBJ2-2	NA	CASSDTVEAGELFF	TGTGCCAGCAGTGACACGGTCGAGGCCGGGGAGCTGTTTTTT
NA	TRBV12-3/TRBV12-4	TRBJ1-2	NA	CASSFRERGYTF	TGTGCCAGCAGTTTTAGAGAGAGAGGCTACACCTTC
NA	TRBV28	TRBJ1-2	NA	CASSLTNLFLRYGYTF	TGTGCCAGCAGTTTAACTAACCTCTTCCTACGCTATGGCTACACCTTC
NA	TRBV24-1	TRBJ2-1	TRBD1	CATSEQGTGRNNEQFF	TGTGCCACCAGTGAGCAAGGGACAGGGCGAAACAATGAGCAGTTCTTC
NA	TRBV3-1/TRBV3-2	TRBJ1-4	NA	CASSHRSGGASEKLFF	TGTGCCAGCAGCCATCGCTCTGGGGGGGCCAGTGAAAAACTGTTTTTT
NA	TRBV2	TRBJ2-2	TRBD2	CASSAEGLALNTGELFF	TGTGCCAGCAGTGCTGAGGGACTAGCACTAAACACCGGGGAGCTGTTTTTT
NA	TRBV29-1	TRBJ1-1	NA	CSVWATGTQAFF	TGCAGCGTTTGGGCGACCGGGACACAAGCTTTCTTT
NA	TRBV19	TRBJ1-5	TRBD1	CASVDRPNQPQHF	TGTGCCAGTGTGGACAGGCCCAATCAGCCCCAGCATTTT
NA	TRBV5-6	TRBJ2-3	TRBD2	CASSLYRGGGDTQYF	TGTGCCAGCAGCTTGTACCGGGGGGGTGGTGATACGCAGTATTTT
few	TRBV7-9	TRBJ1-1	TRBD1	CASSSLTGRTEAFF	TGTGCCAGCAGTTCCCTGACAGGGAGGACTGAAGCTTTCTTT
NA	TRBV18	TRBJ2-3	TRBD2	CASSPPGLAGGTDTQYF	TGTGCCAGCTCACCACCTGGACTAGCGGGGGGCACAGATACGCAGTATTTT
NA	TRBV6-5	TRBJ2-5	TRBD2	CASSYTSSGAQETQYF	TGTGCCAGCAGTTACACCTCTAGCGGCGCGCAAGAGACCCAGTACTTC
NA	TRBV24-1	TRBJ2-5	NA	CATSATGSETQYF	TGTGCCACCAGTGCTACAGGGTCAGAGACCCAGTACTTC
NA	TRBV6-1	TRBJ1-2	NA	CASSEWDTGNYGYTF	TGTGCCAGCAGTGAATGGGACACAGGGAACTATGGCTACACCTTC
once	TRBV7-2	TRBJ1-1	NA	CASSLSGTTNTEAFF	TGTGCCAGCAGCTTAAGTGGGACAACGAACACTGAAGCTTTCTTT